The text below deals with one T cell receptor (beta chain). The antigen is unknown. This specimen belongs to a study of regulatory and conventional T cells in RAG deficiency. Notes on the study in general: In Omenn syndrome, Treg and Tconv repertoires overlapped >75%. These Omenn syndrome Treg sorts may hold peripherally activated cells instead.

Sequenced by immunoSEQ multiplex PCR; TCRdb stores in-frame clones only, minus some. Of over 7,500 clones detected, more than 70% appear once; the ten largest clones hold 34%. The same data also contributed to another study, on regulatory T cells. As that study records: The PCR used 52 TRBV and 13 TRBJ primers. Regulatory T cells showed the strongest V-J pair restriction and V/J gene skewing among patient repertoires.

Input material: CD8+ T cells sorted from blood. The sequence came from a human donor in good health.

DNA for the CDR3: TGTGCCAGTAGTACCCCACAGTGGCGAGTGGGTAGCGGGAGGGCCGGGGAGCTGTTTTTT. Translated, it gives CASSTPQWRVGSGRAGELFF. The chain uses TRBV19 and TRBJ2-2; TRBD2 matches at 11 bases. Germline CDR1 and CDR2: LNHDA and SQIVND (reference sequence). The length of the CDR3 is 20 residues. J lost 6 bases, V lost 4 bases, and 19 bases had no gene match.